This is a list of T cell receptor beta chains from one sample in a study of low-dose radiotherapy and immunotherapy resistance in tumors. MiXCR was run by TCRdb on the reads, yielding one entry per CDR3 protein. The sample records more than 50,000 distinct CDR3 sequences, roughly a quarter being singletons. The sample consisted of PBMCs, taken before treatment. All receptors derive from a male donor with prostate cancer. CDR3s include the opening cysteine and the closing phenylalanine or tryptophan. The D gene is left open where the match is weak. Clone size is stated in some rows and not others, as once, few, many or a class when expanded.

TRBV4-3	-	-	TRBJ1-1	CASSQAGGWAFF	TGCGCCAGCAGCCAAGCTGGCGGGTGGGCTTTCTTT
TRBV19	TRBD2	many	TRBJ2-3	CASSNPWTSGYTDTQYF	TGTGCCAGTAGTAACCCTTGGACTAGCGGGTACACAGATACGCAGTATTTT
TRBV28	-	many	TRBJ2-1	CASSLPRDGWDMRSYNEQFF	TGTGCCAGCAGTTTACCCCGGGACGGCTGGGACATGCGCTCCTACAATGAGCAGTTCTTC
TRBV6-1	TRBD2	many	TRBJ2-1	CASRAGVAGGPPPF	TGTGCCAGCAGGGCTGGGGTGGCGGGAGGACCCCCCCCGTTT
TRBV18	-	once	TRBJ1-2	CASSHANYGYTF	TGTGCCAGCTCACATGCTAACTATGGCTACACCTTC
TRBV5-6	-	many	TRBJ2-7	CASSLNRPSEQYF	TGTGCCAGCAGCTTGAACCGGCCGAGCGAGCAGTACTTC
TRBV20-1	TRBD1	many	TRBJ2-1	CSAGDSKANEQFF	TGCAGTGCCGGGGACAGTAAAGCTAATGAGCAGTTCTTC
TRBV2	TRBD2	many	TRBJ2-5	CASSEGSSGRQETQYF	TGTGCCAGCAGTGAAGGGTCTAGCGGCCGTCAAGAGACCCAGTACTTC
TRBV28	-	-	TRBJ2-7	CASSRPGDGFYEQYF	TGTGCCAGCAGTAGACCTGGGGACGGGTTCTACGAGCAGTACTTC
TRBV2	TRBD2	many	TRBJ2-7	CASSGEGRYEQYF	TGTGCCAGCAGTGGGGAGGGCCGCTACGAGCAGTACTTC
TRBV6-2/TRBV6-3	-	-	TRBJ2-5	CASRPSLGPSQETQYF	TGTGCCAGCAGACCGAGCCTTGGACCCTCGCAAGAGACCCAGTACTTC
TRBV30	TRBD1	few	TRBJ1-2	CAGYRGRSGYTF	TGTGCCGGGTACAGGGGGCGTTCTGGCTACACCTTC
TRBV5-1	TRBD2	-	TRBJ2-1	CASSPRGLAQGNNEQFF	TGCGCCAGCAGCCCGCGAGGACTAGCTCAGGGCAACAATGAGCAGTTCTTC
TRBV18	TRBD1	many	TRBJ2-1	CASSPQDRGDGDEQFF	TGTGCCAGCTCACCTCAAGACAGGGGAGACGGCGATGAGCAGTTCTTC
TRBV3-1	-	many	TRBJ2-3	CASSQERPSTDTQYF	TGTGCCAGCAGCCAAGAAAGGCCCTCTACAGATACGCAGTATTTT
TRBV7-9	-	-	TRBJ2-1	CASSRDYNEQFF	TGTGCCAGCAGCCGGGATTACAATGAGCAGTTCTTC
TRBV2	TRBD1	many	TRBJ2-5	CASRSADSRGETQYF	TGTGCCAGCAGATCCGCGGACAGCAGGGGGGAGACCCAGTACTTC
TRBV2	TRBD1	many	TRBJ2-3	CASCLRGLGTDTQYF	TGTGCCAGCTGTTTAAGGGGGCTTGGCACAGATACGCAGTATTTT
TRBV4-1	-	few	TRBJ2-7	CASSQEETYEQYF	TGCGCCAGCAGCCAAGAGGAGACCTACGAGCAGTACTTC
TRBV12-3/TRBV12-4	-	many	TRBJ1-6	CASSSASNSPLHF	TGTGCCAGCAGTTCAGCCTCTAATTCACCCCTCCACTTT
TRBV20-1	-	many	TRBJ1-5	CSARDRAGGLNQPQHF	TGCAGTGCTAGAGATCGGGCAGGAGGATTAAATCAGCCCCAGCATTTT
TRBV5-8	TRBD1	-	TRBJ2-7	CASSLARQGRSYEQYF	TGTGCCAGCAGCTTGGCCCGACAGGGTCGTTCCTACGAGCAGTACTTC
TRBV5-4	-	many	TRBJ2-5	CASSQGLQETQYF	TGTGCCAGCAGCCAGGGGCTACAAGAGACCCAGTACTTC
TRBV5-4	TRBD1	many	TRBJ2-7	CASSSGQGSYEQYF	TGTGCCAGCAGCTCTGGACAGGGCTCCTACGAGCAGTACTTC
TRBV2	-	many	TRBJ1-6	CASRKLREAAPLHF	TGTGCCAGCAGGAAACTCCGCGAGGCCGCACCCCTCCACTTT
TRBV6-6	TRBD2	many	TRBJ2-4	CASSYLASGIAKNIQYF	TGTGCCAGCAGTTACTTGGCTAGCGGGATAGCCAAAAACATTCAGTACTTC
TRBV28	-	many	TRBJ2-5	CASPPPPGTIQETQYF	TGTGCCAGCCCCCCCCCCCCAGGGACCATCCAAGAGACCCAGTACTTC
TRBV19	-	-	TRBJ1-1	CASSMGGASEAFF	TGTGCCAGTAGTATGGGTGGAGCGTCTGAAGCTTTCTTT
TRBV7-2	-	-	TRBJ1-1	CASSLSSELNTEAFF	TGTGCCAGCAGCTTAAGCTCGGAGTTGAACACTGAAGCTTTCTTT
TRBV29-1	-	-	TRBJ2-7	CSAREQGNEKYF	TGCAGCGCCCGCGAACAGGGAAACGAGAAGTACTTC
TRBV5-5	-	many	TRBJ1-3	CASSLDLWTSGNTIYF	TGTGCCAGCAGCTTGGATCTTTGGACCTCTGGAAACACCATATATTTT
TRBV2	-	many	TRBJ2-7	CASDRQGGEQYF	TGTGCCAGCGATAGACAGGGAGGCGAGCAGTACTTC
TRBV11-2	-	many	TRBJ2-1	CASSLYEQFF	TGTGCCAGCAGCTTGTATGAGCAGTTCTTC
TRBV29-1	TRBD1	-	TRBJ2-5	CSVVGQAPQTQYF	TGCAGCGTGGTGGGACAGGCCCCCCAGACCCAGTACTTC
TRBV7-6	TRBD2	many	TRBJ2-2	CASSLEAGGVTGELFF	TGTGCCAGCAGCCTGGAAGCGGGAGGGGTAACCGGGGAGCTGTTTTTT
TRBV4-2	TRBD2	many	TRBJ2-3	CASSPQTSGVQVDTQYF	TGTGCCAGCAGCCCTCAGACTAGCGGGGTTCAAGTGGATACGCAGTATTTT
TRBV7-2	TRBD2	many	TRBJ2-2	CASSLEGASGGPRGGELFF	TGTGCCAGCAGCTTAGAAGGGGCTAGCGGGGGCCCGAGAGGCGGGGAGCTGTTTTTT